This TCR beta chain was identified in a study of response to subunit inactivated influenza vaccine. TCRdb re-called the RT-PCR reads with MiXCR, one entry per CDR3 protein. This sample has 150,000 to 200,000 distinct CDR3 sequences, with 9.5% to 15% found just once. Germline loops: CDR1 DFQATT, CDR2 SNEGSKA (reference sequence). This CDR3 has 15 amino acids. V lost 2 bases, J lost 3 bases, and 16 bases lay in between. The data also belong to a second study, concerning T cells expressing NK-cell markers. In that study: 5'RACE template switching with UMIs produced the TCR beta cDNA. NKG2C+ dominant clonotypes from several donors made up roughly 1.0-7.0% of CD8+ T cells. Questions lingered over whether expanded NKG2C+ T cell clones were HCMV-specific.

The sequence came from a man aged 50-60 years who received an inactivated influenza vaccine. The rearrangement uses TRBV20-1 and TRBJ1-1, with D hard to call. Specimen: CD8+ T cells sorted from PBMCs, collected 11 to 12 days after vaccination. The CDR3, as DNA: TGCAGTGCTAGAATACAGATTGCGCGAGACACTGAAGCTTTCTTT. Translating it yields CSARIQIARDTEAFF.